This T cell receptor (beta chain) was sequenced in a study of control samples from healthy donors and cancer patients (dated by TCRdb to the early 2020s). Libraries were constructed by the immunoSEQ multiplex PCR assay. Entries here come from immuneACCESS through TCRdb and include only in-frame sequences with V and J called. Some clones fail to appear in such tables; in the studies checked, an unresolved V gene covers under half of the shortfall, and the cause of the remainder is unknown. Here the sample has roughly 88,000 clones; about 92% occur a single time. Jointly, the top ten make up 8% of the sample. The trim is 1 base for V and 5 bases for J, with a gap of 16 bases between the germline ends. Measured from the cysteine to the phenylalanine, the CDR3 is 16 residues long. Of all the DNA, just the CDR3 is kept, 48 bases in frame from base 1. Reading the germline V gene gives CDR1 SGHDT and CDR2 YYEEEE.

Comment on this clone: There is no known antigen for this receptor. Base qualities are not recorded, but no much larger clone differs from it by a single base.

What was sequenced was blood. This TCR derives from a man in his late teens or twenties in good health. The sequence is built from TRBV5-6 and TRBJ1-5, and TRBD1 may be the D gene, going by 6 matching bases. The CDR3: CASSLNREGSDQPQHF. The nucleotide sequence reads TGTGCCAGCAGCTTGAACAGGGAGGGTTCAGATCAGCCCCAGCATTTT.